The clone carrying this T cell receptor (beta chain) was seen repeatedly, ten times or more. What it binds is unknown. In germline, CDR1 is SNHLY, CDR2 FYNNEI. V lost 8 bases, J lost 2 bases, and 12 bases lay in between. This CDR3 spans 13 amino acids. This specimen belongs to a study of Graves' ophthalmopathy and Graves' hyperthyroidism. Overall study findings and caveats: Also, most clonotypes expanded in the thyroid above 0.001 frequency appeared in blood.

Amplification of the TCR beta CDR3 regions used RNA transcripts (as template). RT-PCR with HTBI primers came first, then second-round multiplex PCR. From the multiplex PCR reads, TCRdb called clonotypes with MiXCR, one entry per CDR3 protein. The sample includes about 480,000 distinct CDR3 sequences, over 13% of them seen just once. PBMCs stemmed from around 10 ml of fresh peripheral blood. Material for sequencing was blood. V gene TRBV2 combines with J gene TRBJ1-1; no clear D gene. The clonotype comes from a woman aged 25 to 39 with Graves' ophthalmopathy. The CDR3 region is CASEDGFNTEAFF. As DNA, the CDR3 is TGTGCCAGCGAGGATGGGTTCAACACTGAAGCTTTCTTT.